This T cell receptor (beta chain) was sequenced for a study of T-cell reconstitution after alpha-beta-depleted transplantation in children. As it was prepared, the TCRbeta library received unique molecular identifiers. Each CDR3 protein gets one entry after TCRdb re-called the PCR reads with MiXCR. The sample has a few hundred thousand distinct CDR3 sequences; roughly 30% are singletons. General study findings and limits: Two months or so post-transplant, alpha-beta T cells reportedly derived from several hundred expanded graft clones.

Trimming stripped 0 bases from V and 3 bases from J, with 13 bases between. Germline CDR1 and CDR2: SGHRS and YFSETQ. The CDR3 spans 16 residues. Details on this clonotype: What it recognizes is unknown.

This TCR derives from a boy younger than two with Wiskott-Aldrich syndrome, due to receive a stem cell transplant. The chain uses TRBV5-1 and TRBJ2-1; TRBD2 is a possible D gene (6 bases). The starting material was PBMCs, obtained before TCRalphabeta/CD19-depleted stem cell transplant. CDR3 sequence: CASSLAGGISYNEQFF. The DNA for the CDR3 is TGCGCCAGCAGCTTGGCCGGCGGGATAAGCTACAATGAGCAGTTCTTC.